The 6 T cell receptor beta chains below all came from one sample that was sequenced in a study of Graves' ophthalmopathy and Graves' hyperthyroidism. RNA transcripts were the template, and TCR beta CDR3 regions were amplified from them. An initial RT-PCR round employing HTBI primers preceded a second-round multiplex PCR. TCRdb reprocessed the multiplex PCR reads with MiXCR, giving one entry per CDR3 protein. Of about 740,000 distinct CDR3 sequences listed, 40% were seen once; the top ten hold roughly 45%. Sequenced input: peripheral blood. The receptor set was obtained from an adult man with Graves' ophthalmopathy.

This clonotype has a handful of counts. J is TRBJ1-1 and V is TRBV5-1, with a weak D call TRBD1 (5 bases). Germline loops: CDR1 SGHRS, CDR2 YFSETQ. The CDR3 consists of 14 residues. V was trimmed by 3 bases and J by 5 bases, leaving 14 bases between them. The CDR3 DNA sequence: TGCGCCAGCAGCTCGGGGCAGCCCGGGACTGAAGCTTTCTTT. It translates to CASSSGQPGTEAFF.

J is TRBJ1-5 and V is TRBV7-9, with 12 bases aligning to TRBD1. V lost 3 bases to trimming and J lost 1 base; unmatched junction nucleotides: 7. This CDR3 is 18 amino acids long. From germline, CDR1 is SEHNR and CDR2 FQNEAQ (reference sequence). DNA for the CDR3: TGTGCCAGCAGCTTTCTAGGGACAGGGGGCTTCAGCAATCAGCCCCAGCATTTT. It encodes CASSFLGTGGFSNQPQHF.

This clonotype was counted only a few times. The chain has TRBV6-5 and TRBJ1-2; D is unclear. CDR3 length: 15 residues. The germline V and J ends were trimmed by 0 bases and 1 base, with 9 bases remaining between them. Germline V gene data show CDR1 as MNHEY and CDR2 as SVGAGI. The DNA of the CDR3 is TGTGCCAGCAGTTACTCGCCATACCTTAACTATGGCTACACCTTC. It translates to CASSYSPYLNYGYTF.

This clonotype was recorded a few times. The chain employs TRBV6-1 and TRBJ1-2, with D maybe TRBD1 (6 bases). Looked up from germline, CDR1 is MNHNS and CDR2 is SASEGT. V lost 8 bases, J lost 5 bases, and 15 bases lay in between. The CDR3 extends over 13 amino acids. The DNA for the CDR3 is TGTGCCAGCGACCCGGGACAACTGTATGGCTACACCTTC. It encodes CASDPGQLYGYTF.

Many counts were recorded for this clonotype. The rearrangement joins TRBV7-9 to TRBJ1-2, with no clear D. Germline assignment: CDR1 SEHNR and CDR2 FQNEAQ (reference sequence). The CDR3 spans 14 residues. The V end lost 1 base, the J end lost 2 bases, and 8 bases lay between the germline ends. The CDR3, as DNA: TGTGCCAGCAGCTTAGGTGGGCCCAACTATGGCTACACCTTC. Translated, it gives CASSLGGPNYGYTF.

The chain uses TRBV7-2 and TRBJ1-4, with 7 positions matching TRBD1. The CDR3 spans 14 residues. J was trimmed by 8 bases and V by 9 bases; bases with no gene match: 12. The germline V gene encodes CDR1 SGHTA and CDR2 FQGNSA. The CDR3 reads CASTTGPMGEKLFF. The CDR3, as DNA: TGTGCCAGTACGACAGGGCCTATGGGGGAAAAACTGTTTTTT.